The 22 T cell receptor beta chains listed next were all sequenced from one sample in a study of shared clonotypes between healthy human individuals. The repertoire was sequenced with immunoSEQ multiplex PCR; TCRdb's copy has only in-frame clones and lacks some. The sample lists some 1,100,000 clones, 75% to 85% seen once, with under 0.6% in the top ten. Input material: memory CD4+ T cells from PBMCs. Noted subset: CD45RA-negative fraction. The receptors derive from a young man in good health. Some clones in this sample may be carry-over from other donors' samples.

V and J are TRBV27 and TRBJ1-5; no definite D call. V lost 3 bases and J lost 7, with 4 bases in between. CDR3 size: 11 residues. Germline V CDR1 and CDR2: MNHEY, SMNVEV (reference sequence). For the CDR3, the DNA is TGTGCCAGCAGTTTTGAACAGCCCCAGCATTTT. Protein product: CASSFEQPQHF.

V gene TRBV19 combines with J gene TRBJ1-1; D not certain. The germline V gene encodes CDR1 LNHDA and CDR2 SQIVND (reference sequence). Trimming left V 5 bases short and J 1 base short, with 8 bases between. The CDR3 extends over 13 amino acids. The CDR3 sequence: CASSRRGNTEAFF. The CDR3 nucleotides read TGTGCCAGTAGTCGACGTGGGAACACTGAAGCTTTCTTT.

CDR3 residues: CAIRPGQGAGRTDTQYF. CDR3 bases: TGTGCCATCAGGCCGGGACAGGGGGCCGGACGAACAGATACGCAGTATTTT. The rearrangement joins TRBV10-3 to TRBJ2-3; 12 bases align to TRBD1. The V gene's germline CDR1 is ENHRY and CDR2 SYGVKD. The CDR3 loop spans 17 amino acids. Trimming cost V 6 bases and J 3 bases; bases outside gene matches: 10.

This clone was counted between two and nine times. This chain connects TRBV29-1 to TRBJ2-7; D ambiguous. V shed 7 bases and J shed 1 base, with 11 bases lying between them. In germline, CDR1 is SQVTM, CDR2 ANQGSEA. The CDR3 is made up of 12 amino acids. CDR3 amino acids: CSAFDGSYEQYF. The DNA for the CDR3 is TGCAGCGCCTTCGACGGATCCTACGAGCAGTACTTC.

This clone has a handful of counts. The V and J genes are TRBV7-9 and TRBJ2-4, with 11 nucleotides matching TRBD1. The CDR3 sequence is 15 residues long. Trimming cost V 2 bases and J 7 bases; bases outside gene matches: 4. Germline loops: CDR1 SEHNR, CDR2 FQNEAQ (reference sequence). CDR3 nucleotide sequence: TGTGCCAGCAGCTTATGGGGACAGGGGGTCAACATTCAGTACTTC. This codes for CASSLWGQGVNIQYF.

As for this clone: One junction end disagrees with the germline gene, perhaps due to a read error. V and J are TRBV4-2 and TRBJ1-1; TRBD1 matches 9 bases. Germline CDR1 LGHNA, CDR2 YNFKEQ. This CDR3 contains 13 residues. For the CDR3, the DNA is TGTGCCAGCAGCGAAGACAGGGGGACTGAAGCTTTCTTT. This gives the protein CASSEDRGTEAFF.

V usage is TRBV4-3 and J usage is TRBJ1-2; D is uncertain. V lost 1 base and J lost 7, with 13 bases in between. This CDR3 is built from 14 residues. Germline values: CDR1 LGHNA, CDR2 YSLEER. This chain's CDR3 is CASSQVHVSFGYTF. The CDR3 coding sequence is TGCGCCAGCAGCCAAGTTCATGTATCGTTTGGCTACACCTTC.

This clone was observed once. The chain couples TRBV28 to TRBJ1-5; no clear D gene. Germline CDR1 reads MDHEN; CDR2 reads SYDVKM. This CDR3 is built from 13 residues. With 2 bases removed from V and 5 bases from J, the gap between germline ends came to 7 bases. The CDR3 spells CASSLGVDQPQHF. CDR3 nucleotide sequence: TGTGCCAGCAGTTTAGGCGTTGATCAGCCCCAGCATTTT.

This clone was recorded once. The chain joins TRBV10-2 to TRBJ2-5; the match to TRBD1 covers 8 bases. With V trimmed by 3 bases and J by 4 bases, 10 bases remained unmatched. The germline gives CDR1 WSHSY, CDR2 SAAADI. The CDR3 is 16 residues long. CDR3: CASSDTRTGWTETQYF. Here the CDR3 DNA reads TGCGCCAGCAGTGATACTAGGACAGGGTGGACAGAGACCCAGTACTTC.

There are a few counts of this clone. V gene TRBV5-4 combines with J gene TRBJ1-3; D uncertain. The CDR3 spans 13 residues. CDR1 and CDR2 (germline): SGHNT, YYREEE (reference sequence). Trimming took off 3 bases at V and 4 bases at J, with 8 bases between the two ends. This CDR3 reads CASSSTIGNTIYF. CDR3 sequence (DNA): TGTGCCAGCAGCTCGACAATCGGAAACACCATATATTTT.

The chain recombines TRBV6-5 with TRBJ1-2; D is unresolved. The CDR3 has 15 amino acids. Looked up from germline, CDR1 is MNHEY and CDR2 is SVGAGI. V gave up 5 bases and J gave up 0 bases, with 13 bases separating them. The CDR3 bases are TGTGCCAGCAGTCTCCGGGAGGGAGCTAACTATGGCTACACCTTC. It yields the protein CASSLREGANYGYTF.

This clone appeared a single time. The V call is TRBV5-1, the J call TRBJ2-7, with 7 bases fitting TRBD1. The CDR3 runs to 15 residues. The germline gives CDR1 SGHRS, CDR2 YFSETQ. Trimming removed 4 bases from V and 6 bases from J; junction bases left unmatched: 13. This CDR3 is CASSHGTALDGEQYF. CDR3 in DNA: TGCGCCAGCAGCCACGGGACAGCCTTAGACGGCGAGCAGTACTTC.

This clone was detected only once. This rearrangement joins TRBV29-1 to TRBJ1-1, with 9 nucleotides matching TRBD1. This CDR3 spans 15 amino acids. After removal of 6 bases from V and 1 base from J, the junction contained 9 bases not matched to a gene. Germline CDR1 reads SQVTM; CDR2 reads ANQGSEA. CDR3 loop: CSVCATGGKNTEAFF. The CDR3 DNA follows: TGCAGCGTCTGTGCGACAGGGGGAAAGAACACTGAAGCTTTCTTT. Looking up the rest from reference TRBV29-1 and TRBJ1-1 gives the full variable domain: SAVISQKPSRDICQRGTSLTIQCQVDSQVTMMFWYRQQPGQSLTLIATANQGSEATYESGFVIDKFPISRPNLTFSTLTVSNMSPEDSSIYLCSVCATGGKNTEAFFGQGTRLTVV.

Concerning this clone itself: Other DNA sequences in this specimen translate into the identical CDR3. The rearrangement joins TRBV5-4 to TRBJ2-3, with unresolved D. Germline CDR1 reads SGHNT; CDR2 reads YYREEE (reference sequence). This CDR3 contains 13 residues. Trimming left V 7 bases short and J 0 bases short, with 9 bases between. Here the CDR3 reads CASAIDSTDTQYF. The DNA of the CDR3 is TGTGCCAGCGCAATCGACAGCACAGATACGCAGTATTTT.

This clone appeared a few times. V usage is TRBV9 and J usage is TRBJ1-1; TRBD1 is a possible D gene (5 bases). The CDR3 has 14 amino acids. V was pared by 2 bases and J by 3 bases, with 11 bases between. Germline CDR1 and CDR2: SGDLS and YYNGEE. CDR3 amino acids: CASSVRPGDTEAFF. DNA of the CDR3: TGTGCCAGCAGCGTCCGTCCGGGGGACACTGAAGCTTTCTTT.

The gene calls are TRBV25-1 and TRBJ2-1, with 9 positions matching TRBD2. Trimming at V came to 4 bases and at J to 10 bases, leaving 11 bases not matched to a gene. Looked up from germline, CDR1 is MGHDK and CDR2 is SYGVNS. The CDR3 has 15 residues. The CDR3 DNA reads TGTGCCAGCAGTGGAAGCGGGAGGTCCCTCGTGGAGCAGTTCTTC. It encodes CASSGSGRSLVEQFF.

This chain uses TRBV29-1 with TRBJ1-3, with D possibly TRBD1 on 5 matching bases. CDR3 length: 14 amino acids. The germline V gene encodes CDR1 SQVTM and CDR2 ANQGSEA. The V gene lost 3 bases and the J gene lost 4 bases, with 13 bases spanning the gap. CDR3 DNA: TGCAGCGTTGACGCGGCAGGGAGGGGAAACACCATATATTTT. It encodes CSVDAAGRGNTIYF.

As to this clone: This specimen includes other DNA sequences encoding the same CDR3. The chain recombines TRBV5-1 with TRBJ2-3, with TRBD1 matching over 9 bases. V dropped 4 bases and J dropped 4; count of bases not matched to a gene: 4. Germline V gene data show CDR1 as SGHRS and CDR2 as YFSETQ. This CDR3 is 14 amino acids long. This chain's CDR3 is CASSLGQGSDTQYF. DNA of the CDR3: TGCGCCAGCAGCCTGGGACAGGGTTCAGATACGCAGTATTTT.

This chain joins TRBV5-6 and TRBJ2-1, with 12 bases matching TRBD2. The CDR3 runs 17 residues. Per germline, CDR1 SGHDT and CDR2 YYEEEE. After removal of 3 bases from V and 4 bases from J, the junction contained 8 bases not matched to a gene. Written as DNA, the CDR3 is TGTGCCAGCAGCTGGGAAACAGGGACTAGCGGGTACAATGAGCAGTTCTTC. As protein: CASSWETGTSGYNEQFF.

This rearrangement joins TRBV25-1 to TRBJ2-7, with D tentatively TRBD2 (6 bases). Looked up from germline, CDR1 is MGHDK and CDR2 is SYGVNS. This CDR3 has 16 residues. The V end lost 3 bases, the J end lost 3 bases, and 18 bases lay between the germline ends. CDR3 DNA sequence: TGTGCCAGCAGTGATATCGGGGCGGGGCGAAGCTACGAGCAGTACTTC. The encoded protein is CASSDIGAGRSYEQYF.

This rearrangement joins TRBV7-9 to TRBJ1-2, with 10 bases aligning to TRBD1. Per germline, CDR1 SEHNR and CDR2 FQNEAQ (reference sequence). This CDR3 has 14 residues. Trimming took 5 bases from V and 7 from J; bases not matched to a gene: 7. The CDR3 sequence is CASSPGTGDSGYTF. CDR3 DNA: TGTGCCAGCAGCCCCGGGACAGGGGACTCTGGCTACACCTTC.

V and J are TRBV6-1 and TRBJ1-2, with a possible D match to TRBD1 (5 bases). The germline CDR1 and CDR2 sequences are MNHNS and SASEGT. Trimming stripped 7 bases from V and 2 bases from J, with 14 bases between. This CDR3 region has 14 residues. For the CDR3, the DNA is TGTGCCAGCAACGAAGGGACGGCGAACTATGGCTACACCTTC. It specifies CASNEGTANYGYTF.